The 8 T cell receptor beta chains in this list originate from one sample, sequenced in a study of T cell clonality in common variable immunodeficiency (dated by TCRdb to the mid-2010s). The receptor library was made with the immunoSEQ multiplex PCR assay. The table comes from immuneACCESS by way of TCRdb, which keeps in-frame sequences with V and J called. Part of the clones is missing from these tables; in studies checked, under half for an unresolved V gene and the rest for unknown reasons. Listed for this sample are about 47,000 clones, none observed only a single time. Clones ranked in the top ten supply less than 6.5% of the sample. The sample was peripheral blood mononuclear cells. The receptors come from a person aged 18-70 years in good health.

This clone was seen repeatedly, ten times or more. The read terminates 3 residues ahead of where the CDR3 ends, so the germline J gene completes it. V and J are TRBV14 and TRBJ2-1, with unresolved D. Germline lookup yields CDR1 SGHDN and CDR2 FVKESK. This CDR3 contains 12 residues. V lost 4 bases and J 7 bases, leaving 8 bases between the germline ends. CDR3 DNA, as far as it was read: TGTGCCAGCAGCCCCACCAGGAATGAG. Protein product: CASSPTRNE. The entire CDR3 is CASSPTRNEQFF.

This clone was observed many times. The read stops 3 residues short of the end of the CDR3; the missing end is completed from the germline J gene. The V and J genes are TRBV6-2 or TRBV6-3 and TRBJ1-1; 9 bases align to TRBD1. This CDR3 is built from 13 residues. With 7 bases clipped from V and 4 bases from J, the junction kept 4 bases outside the gene matches. Germline CDR1 is MNHEY and CDR2 is SVGEGT. CDR3 protein: CASIRQGGTEAFF. The CDR3 DNA, read in part, is TGTGCCAGCATTAGACAGGGGGGCACTGAA.

This clone came up many times. The missing CDR3 end, 3 residues past where the read stops, is filled in from the germline J gene. The rearrangement uses TRBV6-2 or TRBV6-3 and TRBJ2-4; a weak D match, TRBD2 (8 bases). Germline CDR1 MNHEY, CDR2 SVGEGT. The CDR3 is made up of 17 amino acids. V was clipped by 7 bases and J by 0 bases, with 19 bases between them. CDR3 residues: CASNREGAEKAKNIQYF. Incomplete CDR3 DNA: TGTGCCAGCAACCGGGAGGGGGCAGAGAAAGCCAAAAACATT.

This clone was counted at least ten times. The CDR3 end falls 3 residues outside the read, so it is completed with the germline J gene. The chain recombines TRBV6-1 with TRBJ1-2; 10 nucleotides match TRBD1. The CDR3 runs to 13 residues. CDR1 is MNHNS, CDR2 SASEGT, per germline. After removal of 7 bases from V and 6 bases from J, the junction contained 5 bases not matched to a gene. The part of the CDR3 DNA that was read is TGTGCCAGCACTGACAGGGGGCGTGATGGC. It codes for CASTDRGRDG. The full CDR3 sequence reads CASTDRGRDGYTF.

This clone showed up many times. The CDR3 extends 3 residues past the end of the read, so its final part is completed from the germline J gene. The chain joins TRBV2 to TRBJ2-2; no firm D call. With 7 bases removed from V and 4 bases from J, the gap between germline ends came to 10 bases. The CDR3 runs 13 residues. From germline, CDR1 is SNHLY and CDR2 FYNNEI. The CDR3 sequence: CASIEGSTGELFF. The CDR3 bases that were read are TGTGCCAGCATAGAAGGGTCCACCGGGGAG.

This clone was seen ten or more times. CDR3 DNA (partial): TGTGCCAGCAGCTTGGACTGGACTAGCGGCAATGAG. Translating gives CASSLDWTSGNE. The complete CDR3 reads CASSLDWTSGNEQFF. This chain links TRBV5-4 with TRBJ2-1; 10 bases align to TRBD2. The CDR3 end is not reached by the read, which stops 3 residues before it; the germline J gene fills it in. Trimming at V came to 0 bases and at J to 6 bases, leaving 3 bases not matched to a gene. The CDR3 length is 15 residues. CDR1 and CDR2 from the germline V gene are SGHNT and YYREEE (reference sequence).

This clone was detected ten times or more. The read terminates 3 residues ahead of where the CDR3 ends, so the germline J gene completes it. The V gene is TRBV14, the J gene TRBJ1-2; D call uncertain. This CDR3 is built from 13 residues. Per germline, CDR1 SGHDN and CDR2 FVKESK. CDR3: CASSQDRTRSYTF. CDR3 bases read: TGTGCCAGCAGCCAAGATCGTACAAGAAGC.

At least ten counts were recorded for this clone. Mismatch with germline at one junction end may stem from a read error. The read terminates 3 residues before the CDR3 end, so the remaining end is supplied by the germline J gene. This rearrangement joins TRBV4-2 to TRBJ1-5; D gene unclear. The CDR3 sequence is 14 residues long. Germline CDR1 LGHNA, CDR2 YNFKEQ. This CDR3 reads CASSQDGTYQPQHF. The part of the CDR3 DNA that was read is TGCGCCAGCAGCCAAGATGGTACTTATCAGCCC.